The clone carrying this T cell receptor (beta chain) has only a few counts. The data stem from a study of blood T cell repertoires in COVID-19. Patients in Seattle were enrolled during active infection, then followed longitudinally. Method: immunoSEQ multiplex PCR; TCRdb's copy keeps in-frame clones and lacks some. The sample yields 440,000 or so clones, approximately 90% seen once. V dropped 8 bases and J dropped 10 bases, with 17 bases sitting between them. The CDR3 spans 11 residues. The germline V gene encodes CDR1 GTSNPN and CDR2 SVGIG (reference sequence). This sequence originates from a woman between 35 and 50 years old with COVID-19, enrolled during active disease. V usage is TRBV30 and J usage is TRBJ1-1; D remains ambiguous. Material for sequencing was peripheral blood. The CDR3 loop reads CAGIMGSTAFF. The CDR3 DNA sequence: TGTGCCGGAATAATGGGGAGCACAGCTTTCTTT.